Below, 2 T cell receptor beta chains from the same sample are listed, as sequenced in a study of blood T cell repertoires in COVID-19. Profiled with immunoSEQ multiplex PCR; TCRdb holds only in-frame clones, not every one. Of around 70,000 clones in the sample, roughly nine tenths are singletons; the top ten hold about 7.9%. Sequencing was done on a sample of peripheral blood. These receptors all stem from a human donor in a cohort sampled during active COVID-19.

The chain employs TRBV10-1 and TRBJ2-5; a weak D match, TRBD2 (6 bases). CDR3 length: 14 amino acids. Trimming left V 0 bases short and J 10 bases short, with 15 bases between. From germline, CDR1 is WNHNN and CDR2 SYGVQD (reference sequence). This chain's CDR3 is CASSESRRAAGQYF. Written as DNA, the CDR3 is TGCGCCAGCAGTGAGTCGAGGAGGGCGGCTGGCCAGTACTTC.

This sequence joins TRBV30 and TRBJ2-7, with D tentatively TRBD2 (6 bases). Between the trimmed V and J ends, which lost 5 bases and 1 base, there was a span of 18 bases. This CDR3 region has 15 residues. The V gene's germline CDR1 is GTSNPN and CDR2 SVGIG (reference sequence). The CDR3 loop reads CAWGGVSGHSYEQYF. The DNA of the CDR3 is TGTGCCTGGGGAGGGGTGAGCGGGCATTCCTACGAGCAGTACTTC.